This T cell receptor beta chain was recorded in a study of blood T cell repertoires in COVID-19. Overall study context: Sites across the United States, Italy and Spain contributed samples from acute and convalescent COVID-19. In each case, the material was cDNA or gDNA derived from T cells, B-cell-depleted T cells, or PBMCs.

Original methodology: Cell counts per sample came from amplifying reference gene primers. Produced via immunoSEQ multiplex PCR; TCRdb's table is partial and in-frame only. The DNA gave D and trimming, while V, J and clone size come from that table. The repertoire holds 65,000 to 70,000 clones, with roughly 77% as singletons. Germline loops: CDR1 SNHLY, CDR2 FYNNEI. V lost 6 bases to trimming and J lost 2 bases; unmatched junction nucleotides: 5. This CDR3 contains 14 residues. The rearrangement links TRBV2 to TRBJ2-7, with 9 positions matching TRBD2. The receptor was derived from a human donor in a cohort sampled during active COVID-19. Sequenced: peripheral blood. The CDR3 region is CASSELAGTYEQYF. The CDR3 bases are TGTGCCAGCAGCGAGCTAGCGGGGACCTACGAGCAGTACTTC.